This T cell receptor beta chain was found in a study of CD8+CD57+ T cells in acquired aplastic anemia. Points from the study as a whole: Found in both controls and patients were about 30 CD8+ CDR3 sequences.

CDR3 and TCR beta VDJ profiling relied on genomic DNA as the template. TCRdb processed the reads anew with MiXCR; each CDR3 protein has one entry. The sample lists about 160,000 distinct CDR3 sequences; roughly half were seen once. Germline CDR1 is LNHDA and CDR2 is SQIVND (reference sequence). V lost 3 bases, J lost 1 base, and 6 bases lay in between. The CDR3 extends over 13 amino acids. Selection for sequencing was limited to patients who had shown CD8+CD57+ cell expansion by flow cytometry. With respect to this clonotype: Antigen specificity is unknown.

The chain recombines TRBV19 with TRBJ1-1; D is perhaps TRBD1 (5 bases). The TCR sequence derives from a human donor with aplastic anemia. Sequencing was performed on sorted CD4+, CD8+, or CD8+CD57+ T cells (not recorded which) from PBMCs. CDR3 DNA: TGTGCCAGTAGTATCGACAGGAACACTGAAGCTTTCTTT. Its protein product is CASSIDRNTEAFF.